The 26 T cell receptor beta chains in this list originate from one sample, sequenced in a study of blood T cells in healthy people across ages. PCR was performed a second time for about 6 to 12 cycles using a sample-barcoded 5' primer and a J-beta primer mix. MiXCR was run by TCRdb on the 5' RACE reads, yielding one entry per CDR3 protein. The data hold more than 900,000 distinct CDR3 sequences, with about 25% observed a single time. The sample was also linked to a second study, of T cells of mothers and their children.

Material for sequencing was blood. These receptors all come from a girl aged 2 to 10 in good health.

The chain couples TRBV7-9 to TRBJ1-3; D gene uncertain. The length of the CDR3 is 14 residues. Germline CDR1 reads SEHNR; CDR2 reads FQNEAQ (reference sequence). The V gene lost 3 bases and the J gene lost 0 bases, with 6 bases spanning the gap. The CDR3 here is CASSFSTSGNTIYF. The DNA for the CDR3 is TGTGCCAGCAGCTTTAGTACCTCTGGAAACACCATATATTTT.

This clonotype was seen repeatedly, ten times or more. V usage is TRBV12-3 or TRBV12-4 and J usage is TRBJ2-5; D not resolved. Trimming shortened V by 6 bases and J by 1 base, and 9 bases separated the two germline ends. CDR3 length: 13 amino acids. The CDR3 loop is CASSFSAQETQYF. CDR3 coding DNA: TGTGCCAGCAGCTTCTCGGCCCAAGAGACCCAGTACTTC.

The chain combines TRBV20-1 with TRBJ2-1; 9 bases are shared with TRBD2. Trimming took 1 base from V and 4 from J; bases not matched to a gene: 8. The CDR3 totals 16 residues. Germline V gives CDR1 DFQATT, CDR2 SNEGSKA (reference sequence). DNA for the CDR3: TGCAGTGCTAGAGGCATAGCGGGAGCAGCTTACAATGAGCAGTTCTTC. This codes for CSARGIAGAAYNEQFF.

In this sample, this clonotype turned up a few times. The chain uses TRBV11-2 and TRBJ2-1, with D perhaps TRBD2 (5 bases). The CDR3 is 14 residues long. The germline gives CDR1 SGHAT, CDR2 FQNNGV. V lost 7 bases, J lost 6 bases, and 16 bases lay in between. CDR3 bases: TGTGCCAGCAACCCAACGGGGTGGGCCAATGAGCAGTTCTTC. As protein: CASNPTGWANEQFF. The full variable domain, completed using reference TRBV11-2 and TRBJ2-1, is EAGVAQSPRYKIIEKRQSVAFWCNPISGHATLYWYQQILGQGPKLLIQFQNNGVVDDSQLPKDRFSAERLKGVDSTLKIQPAKLEDSAVYLCASNPTGWANEQFFGPGTRLTVL.

This clonotype was observed a handful of times. The rearrangement joins TRBV11-2 to TRBJ1-5; D may be TRBD1 (6 bases). Germline V lookup: CDR1 SGHAT, CDR2 FQNNGV. V was clipped by 3 bases and J by 1 base, with 13 bases between them. The CDR3 contains 16 residues. The CDR3 coding sequence is TGTGCCAGCAGCTTTGACGAGGGGGGGAGCAATCAGCCCCAGCATTTT. As protein: CASSFDEGGSNQPQHF.

In nucleotides, the CDR3 is TGTGCCAGCAGCCGAGGATATCTGGAATCACCCCTCCACTTT. Protein product: CASSRGYLESPLHF. This sequence joins TRBV3-1 and TRBJ1-6; D unresolved. Germline CDR1 is LGHDT and CDR2 is YNNKEL (reference sequence). The CDR3 extends over 14 amino acids. With 4 bases removed from V and 10 bases from J, the gap between germline ends came to 14 bases.

The chain employs TRBV4-2 and TRBJ2-1; 9 nucleotides align to TRBD1. This CDR3 spans 14 amino acids. V shed 4 bases and J 7 bases; nucleotides not matched to a gene: 5. CDR1 and CDR2 from the germline V gene are LGHNA and YNFKEQ. The CDR3 region is CASSRGTGRNEQFF. CDR3 DNA: TGTGCCAGCAGCCGGGGGACAGGGCGGAATGAGCAGTTCTTC.

This chain connects TRBV9 to TRBJ2-7; D perhaps matches TRBD2 (7 bases). In germline, CDR1 is SGDLS, CDR2 YYNGEE. V lost 2 bases and J 7 bases, leaving 19 bases between the germline ends. The CDR3 has 15 residues. The CDR3 DNA reads TGTGCCAGCAGCGTCGGGGGGCTCCCCGGTAAGGAGCAGTACTTC. Translation: CASSVGGLPGKEQYF. The whole variable domain, remainder taken from reference TRBV9 and TRBJ2-7, is DSGVTQTPKHLITATGQRVTLRCSPRSGDLSVYWYQQSLDQGLQFLIQYYNGEERAKGNILERFSAQQFPDLHSELNLSSLELGDSALYFCASSVGGLPGKEQYFGPGTRLTVT.

The gene calls are TRBV6-1 and TRBJ2-3; D is uncertain. Germline V gives CDR1 MNHNS, CDR2 SASEGT. Trimming left V 10 bases short and J 6 bases short, with 8 bases between. CDR3 length: 10 amino acids. CDR3 nucleotides: TGTGCCACCCAGTACGATACGCAGTATTTT. It encodes CATQYDTQYF.

A few counts support this clonotype. V usage is TRBV13 and J usage is TRBJ2-3, with TRBD2 matching 8 bases. CDR1 and CDR2 from the germline V gene are PRHDT and FYEKMQ (reference sequence). The ends lost 5 bases at V and 4 bases at J; junction bases unmatched: 8. The CDR3 length is 15 residues. CDR3 DNA sequence: TGTGCCAGCAGCCCTGGCAGCGGGGGAGCAGATACGCAGTATTTT. Its protein product is CASSPGSGGADTQYF.

The table lists this clonotype with a few counts. The chain combines TRBV20-1 with TRBJ2-1; 7 nucleotides align to TRBD1. CDR3 length: 14 amino acids. V shed 7 bases and J 6 bases; nucleotides not matched to a gene: 12. Germline CDR1 reads DFQATT; CDR2 reads SNEGSKA (reference sequence). CDR3 in amino acids: CSVSPGGPLNEQFF. CDR3 nucleotide sequence: TGCAGTGTCAGCCCAGGGGGTCCCCTCAATGAGCAGTTCTTC.

V and J are TRBV12-3 or TRBV12-4 and TRBJ2-5, with 7 bases matching TRBD2. Gene TRBJ2-7 matches the end of the DNA better, so the J call may be wrong. The CDR3 sequence is 15 residues long. The CDR3 here is CASSLVREATYEQYF. The CDR3 DNA follows: TGTGCCAGCAGTTTAGTTCGGGAGGCTACCTACGAGCAGTACTTC.

In this sample, this clonotype turned up a few times. The chain uses TRBV4-1 and TRBJ2-3; 12 bases match TRBD2. Per the germline V gene, CDR1 is MGHRA and CDR2 is YSYEKL. The CDR3 totals 18 residues. V lost 4 bases to trimming and J lost 4 bases; unmatched junction nucleotides: 12. CDR3 coding DNA: TGCGCCAGCAGCCCATTCACGCGACTAGCGGGAGAGGCAGATACGCAGTATTTT. Residues: CASSPFTRLAGEADTQYF.

V is TRBV14 and J is TRBJ1-5, with D tentatively TRBD1 (5 bases). Between the trimmed V and J ends, which lost 2 bases and 6 bases, there was a span of 5 bases. CDR1 SGHDN and CDR2 FVKESK come from the germline V gene. The CDR3 contains 12 residues. The CDR3 sequence: CASSQTGQPQHF. DNA for the CDR3: TGTGCCAGCAGCCAAACAGGTCAGCCCCAGCATTTT.

The V call is TRBV20-1, the J call TRBJ2-1, with TRBD2 identical over 12 bases. V trimming: 5 bases; J trimming: 10 bases; junction bases outside the gene matches: 9. Germline V CDR1 and CDR2: DFQATT, SNEGSKA (reference sequence). This CDR3 spans 14 amino acids. This chain's CDR3 is CSAELAGGVGEQFF. The CDR3 DNA reads TGCAGTGCTGAGCTAGCGGGAGGGGTGGGGGAGCAGTTCTTC.

This clonotype was found a few times. The chain combines TRBV20-1 with TRBJ2-5; unclear D gene. The CDR3 consists of 15 residues. Germline V gene data show CDR1 as DFQATT and CDR2 as SNEGSKA (reference sequence). V shed 0 bases and J shed 5 bases, with 16 bases lying between them. The CDR3 nucleotides read TGCAGTGCTAGAGACGGAACCGACCTAGGGGAGACCCAGTACTTC. Translation gives CSARDGTDLGETQYF.

Remarks on this clonotype: One junction end does not reproduce the germline sequence, and a read error may be involved. The chain couples TRBV29-1 to TRBJ2-5; 8 nucleotides match TRBD2. Germline V gene lookup returns CDR1 SQVTM and CDR2 ANQGSEA. The CDR3 is made up of 15 amino acids. CDR3 DNA sequence: TGCAGCGTTGAAGGCGGGGGGACGTACCAAGAGACCCCGTACTTC. Protein product: CSVEGGGTYQETPYF.

The chain links TRBV2 to TRBJ2-5; 8 nucleotides line up with TRBD1. With the DNA end fitting TRBJ2-7 better, the J assignment may be wrong. This CDR3 comprises 17 residues. Looked up from germline, CDR1 is SNHLY and CDR2 is FYNNEI. The CDR3 DNA reads as TGTGCCAGCAGAGGCGGGACAGGCCGTTCTTCCACCTACGAGCAGTACTTC. This gives the protein CASRGGTGRSSTYEQYF.

The chain has TRBV5-1 and TRBJ1-4; no definite D call. Trimming took off 0 bases at V and 7 bases at J, with 13 bases between the two ends. Looked up from germline, CDR1 is SGHRS and CDR2 is YFSETQ. CDR3 size: 15 residues. The CDR3 DNA follows: TGCGCCAGCAGCTTGGCCGCGAGCAGAGCTGAAAAACTGTTTTTT. It translates to CASSLAASRAEKLFF.

V gene TRBV20-1 combines with J gene TRBJ2-3, with D possibly matching TRBD1 (6 bases). V lost 3 bases and J 0 bases, leaving 16 bases between the germline ends. The CDR3 sequence is 16 residues long. CDR1 is DFQATT and CDR2 is SNEGSKA in the germline V gene (reference sequence). The CDR3 nucleotides are TGCAGTGCTAGTCTCCAAGACAGGTCTAGCACAGATACGCAGTATTTT. Protein sequence: CSASLQDRSSTDTQYF.

The V gene is TRBV6-6, the J gene TRBJ2-1; 9 bases agree with TRBD2. Germline trimming cut 4 bases from V and 8 bases from J; bases unmatched to any gene: 12. The germline V gene encodes CDR1 MNHNY and CDR2 SVGAGI (reference sequence). The CDR3 is made up of 16 amino acids. The CDR3 loop reads CASSFRAGGPLYEQFF. DNA of the CDR3: TGTGCCAGCAGTTTTCGCGCGGGGGGGCCGCTCTATGAGCAGTTCTTC.

The V and J genes are TRBV12-3 or TRBV12-4 and TRBJ1-2, with D uncertain. This CDR3 has 15 amino acids. V was clipped by 5 bases and J by 2 bases, with 15 bases between them. The CDR3 loop is CASSATKVHNYGYTF. Here the CDR3 DNA reads TGTGCCAGCAGTGCCACTAAGGTCCACAACTATGGCTACACCTTC.

The chain combines TRBV24-1 with TRBJ2-1, with D possibly being TRBD1 or TRBD2 (5 bases each). In germline, CDR1 is KGHDR, CDR2 SFDVKD. V was trimmed by 4 bases and J by 5 bases, leaving 29 bases between them. The CDR3 has 20 amino acids. CDR3 nucleotides: TGTGCCACCAGTGACCCTGGGGCGCCCCGACCCGGAGGCCATCACAATGAGCAGTTCTTC. Residues: CATSDPGAPRPGGHHNEQFF.

This clonotype occurred a few times. The V and J genes are TRBV7-8 and TRBJ2-5; perhaps TRBD1 as D (6 bases). The CDR3 length is 14 residues. CDR1 is SGHVS and CDR2 is FQNEAQ in the germline V gene. The ends were cut back, 5 bases at V and 5 bases at J, with 15 bases in the middle. The CDR3 sequence is CASSTVVTGETQYF. The CDR3, as DNA: TGTGCCAGCAGCACCGTGGTCACAGGGGAGACCCAGTACTTC. Complete variable domain (other parts from reference TRBV7-8 and TRBJ2-5): GAGVSQSPRYKVAKRGQDVALRCDPISGHVSLFWYQQALGQGPEFLTYFQNEAQLDKSGLPSDRFFAERPEGSVSTLKIQRTQQEDSAVYLCASSTVVTGETQYFGPGTRLLVL.

This clonotype was seen a handful of times. The chain is built from TRBV28 and TRBJ1-2, with 10 positions matching TRBD1. Germline CDR1 MDHEN, CDR2 SYDVKM. The CDR3 totals 16 residues. The V gene end was trimmed by 2 bases and the J gene end by 4 bases; junction bases not matched to a gene: 7. CDR3 in amino acids: CASSLLGDRGRYGYTF. CDR3 coding DNA: TGTGCCAGCAGTTTACTTGGGGACAGGGGACGCTATGGCTACACCTTC.

This clonotype was detected a few times. The rearrangement links TRBV27 to TRBJ2-5, with no clear D. Germline V CDR1 and CDR2: MNHEY, SMNVEV (reference sequence). The CDR3 extends over 14 amino acids. The ends were cut back, 6 bases at V and 7 bases at J, with 18 bases in the middle. This CDR3 is CASRTLVAKGTQYF. Written as DNA, the CDR3 is TGTGCCAGCAGGACTTTGGTCGCGAAGGGGACCCAGTACTTC.